A selection of T cell receptor beta chains follows, all from one sample in a study of cytomegalovirus exposure and HLA in healthy donors. The protocol was immunoSEQ multiplex PCR, while the TCRdb copy is restricted to in-frame clones and leaves out a portion. The table includes roughly 93,000 clones, around 78% detected once. Sequenced input: PBMCs. These receptor sequences come from a man aged 30-40 years in good health and CMV-seronegative. The CDR3 runs from the conserved cysteine through the conserved F or W.

v_gene	j_gene	CDR3aa
TRBV7-9	TRBJ2-5	CASSLRLENQETQYF
TRBV5-1	TRBJ2-3	CASSTPGLAGASTDTQYF
TRBV27	TRBJ1-6	CASSPTRGPSPLHF
TRBV6-6	TRBJ2-1	CASSFRDSNYNEQFF
TRBV9	TRBJ2-1	CASSSPTGTFPSSYNEQFF
TRBV4-1	TRBJ2-3	CASSPRQGLGDTQYF
TRBV5-1	TRBJ1-1	CASSWTGTGGGTEAFF
TRBV5-4	TRBJ1-2	CASSSWTGGGYTF
TRBV4-1	TRBJ1-4	CASSQADAGEKLFF
TRBV7-9	TRBJ1-5	CASGQGGQPQHF
TRBV7-9	TRBJ1-4	CASSLAGGQEKLFF
TRBV18	TRBJ1-4	CASSDSTGGFEKLFF
TRBV7-2	TRBJ2-7	CASSSPRTGGSYEQYF
TRBV28	TRBJ1-5	CASSPQGQYNQPQHF
TRBV27	TRBJ2-1	CASFVGTSDYNEQFF
TRBV4-3	TRBJ2-7	CASSQDTGGAGYEQYF
TRBV5-1	TRBJ2-5	CASSLDPGQETQYF
TRBV6-5	TRBJ1-2	CASSNQGYGYTF
TRBV7-6	TRBJ2-1	CASSSTSGGWNEQFF
TRBV11-2	TRBJ2-5	CASSYFTGTGVWETQYF
TRBV6-4	TRBJ1-2	CASSETGHNYGYTF
TRBV4-2	TRBJ1-1	CASSQAVVLTEAFF
TRBV7-3	TRBJ2-1	CASSPIAGERYNEQFF
TRBV13	TRBJ1-6	CASSPPTSNSPLHF
TRBV4-3	TRBJ2-4	CASSPGTGGMNIQYF
TRBV18	TRBJ2-3	CASSLAKNTDTQYF
TRBV28	TRBJ1-2	CASSFTGFLSYGYTF
TRBV5-1	TRBJ2-1	CASSLGGTTSYNEQFF
TRBV29-1	TRBJ2-3	CSVGASGGLTDTQYF
TRBV10-3	TRBJ1-1	CAITEQGNTEAFF
TRBV10-3	TRBJ1-1	CAISDRTANTEAFF
TRBV19	TRBJ1-2	CASSSTLRDSPNYTF
TRBV4-1	TRBJ1-2	CASSLARGNGGDGYTF
TRBV7-8	TRBJ1-5	CASRLDSIRNQPQHF
TRBV10-1	TRBJ2-5	CASSEISGGPRETQYF
TRBV5-1	TRBJ1-3	CASSLAQGAGNTIYF
TRBV27	TRBJ2-7	CASSPKLRTSPAYEQYF
TRBV4-3	TRBJ2-2	CASSQEDQVITGELFF
TRBV10-3	TRBJ2-6	CAISERTQGSLSGANVLTF